This T cell receptor beta chain stems from a study of T cell changes during pregnancy in multiple sclerosis. The germline V gene encodes CDR1 LGHNT and CDR2 FRNRAP. The CDR3 is 15 residues long. Profiling relied on immunoSEQ multiplex PCR, and the TCRdb table lists in-frame clones only, not all of them. The sample holds about 92,000 clones, around 93% seen once. The sample was peripheral blood, taken in the first trimester of pregnancy. The origin of this receptor is a female donor with multiple sclerosis, enrolled in a pregnancy study. The gene calls are TRBV12-5 and TRBJ2-5; 9 nucleotides line up with TRBD1. Near its end, the DNA agrees better with TRBJ2-7, so the J call may be wrong. As DNA, the CDR3 is TGTGCTAGTGGTCAATGGACAGGGGACGTGCACGAGCAGTACTTC. This translates into CASGQWTGDVHEQYF.